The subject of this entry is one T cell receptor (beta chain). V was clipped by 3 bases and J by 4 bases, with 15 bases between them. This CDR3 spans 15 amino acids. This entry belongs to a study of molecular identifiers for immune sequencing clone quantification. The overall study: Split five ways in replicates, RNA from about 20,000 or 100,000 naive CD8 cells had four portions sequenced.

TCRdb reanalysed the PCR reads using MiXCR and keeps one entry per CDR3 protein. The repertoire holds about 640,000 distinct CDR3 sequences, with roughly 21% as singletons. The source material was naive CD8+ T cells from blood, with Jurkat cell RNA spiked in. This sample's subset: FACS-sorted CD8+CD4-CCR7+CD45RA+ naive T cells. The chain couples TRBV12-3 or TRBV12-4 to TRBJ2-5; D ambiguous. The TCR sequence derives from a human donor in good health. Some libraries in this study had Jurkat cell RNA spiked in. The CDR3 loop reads CASSFDHLKGETQYF. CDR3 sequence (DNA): TGTGCCAGCAGTTTTGACCACTTGAAGGGAGAGACCCAGTACTTC.